One sample yielded the 5 T cell receptor beta chains listed below, sequenced in a study of CD8 T cells in ankylosing spondylitis. TCRdb analysed the 5' RACE reads with MiXCR anew, one entry per CDR3 protein. In the table there are 150,000 to 250,000 distinct CDR3 sequences, roughly 13% of which are singletons. The sample comprised blood, either unsorted or a sorted T cell fraction (not recorded which). Every receptor here comes from a male donor with ankylosing spondylitis or in good health (not recorded which).

Many counts were recorded for this clonotype. The chain uses TRBV6-2 or TRBV6-3 and TRBJ1-1; D remains ambiguous. Trimming cost V 5 bases and J 4 bases, with 14 bases left between them. This CDR3 has 14 amino acids. The germline V gene encodes CDR1 MNHEY and CDR2 SVGEGT. The CDR3 protein is CASSASGEFTEAFF. The CDR3 DNA follows: TGTGCCAGCAGTGCTAGTGGGGAATTCACTGAAGCTTTCTTT.

The genes are TRBV12-3 or TRBV12-4 and TRBJ2-3; 11 bases are a match to TRBD2. V was pared by 7 bases and J by 2 bases, with 5 bases of the junction left unmatched. CDR3 length equals 15 residues. CDR3 sequence reads: CASTTSGGTTDTQYF. The CDR3 nucleotides are TGTGCCAGCACCACTAGCGGGGGCACCACAGATACGCAGTATTTT.

This clonotype came up many times. The chain links TRBV20-1 to TRBJ2-7; tentatively, D is TRBD1 (6 bases). CDR1 and CDR2 (germline): DFQATT, SNEGSKA (reference sequence). The CDR3 consists of 14 residues. With 5 bases removed from V and 2 bases from J, the gap between germline ends came to 16 bases. This CDR3 reads CSAWDTSAAYEQYF. In nucleotides, the CDR3 is TGCAGTGCTTGGGACACCTCCGCGGCCTACGAGCAGTACTTC.

The chain joins TRBV5-1 to TRBJ2-1; 7 positions agree with TRBD1. V lost 5 bases, J lost 4 bases, and 9 bases stayed unmatched. The V gene's germline CDR1 is SGHRS and CDR2 YFSETQ. This CDR3 region has 15 residues. The CDR3 loop is CASRGGGLTYNEQFF. The CDR3 nucleotides are TGCGCCAGCAGAGGGGGCGGACTCACTTACAATGAGCAGTTCTTC.

The chain uses TRBV6-1 and TRBJ1-2; 12 bases map to TRBD1. The germline gives CDR1 MNHNS, CDR2 SASEGT. J lost 6 bases, V lost 6 bases, and 11 bases had no gene match. The CDR3 has 16 amino acids. This chain's CDR3 is CASSPTGTGGGNGYTF. CDR3 in DNA: TGTGCCAGCAGCCCGACCGGGACAGGGGGCGGAAATGGCTACACCTTC.